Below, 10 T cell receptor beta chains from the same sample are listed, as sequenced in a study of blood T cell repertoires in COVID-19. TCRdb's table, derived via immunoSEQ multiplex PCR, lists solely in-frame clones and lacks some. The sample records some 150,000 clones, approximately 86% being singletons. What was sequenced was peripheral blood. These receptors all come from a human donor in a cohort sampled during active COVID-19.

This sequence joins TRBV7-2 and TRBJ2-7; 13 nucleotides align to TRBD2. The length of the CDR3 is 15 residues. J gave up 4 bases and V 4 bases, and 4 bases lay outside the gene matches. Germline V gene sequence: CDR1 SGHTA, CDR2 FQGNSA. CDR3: CASSYLGLAGYEQYF. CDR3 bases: TGTGCCAGCAGCTATCTGGGACTAGCGGGGTACGAGCAGTACTTC.

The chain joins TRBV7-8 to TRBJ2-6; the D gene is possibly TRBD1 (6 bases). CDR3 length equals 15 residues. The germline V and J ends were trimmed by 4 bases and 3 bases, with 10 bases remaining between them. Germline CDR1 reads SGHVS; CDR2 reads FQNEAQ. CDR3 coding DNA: TGTGCCAGCAGCTACGGACAGTTTGGGGCCAACGTCCTGACTTTC. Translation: CASSYGQFGANVLTF. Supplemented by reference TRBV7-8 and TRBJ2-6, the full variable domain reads GAGVSQSPRYKVAKRGQDVALRCDPISGHVSLFWYQQALGQGPEFLTYFQNEAQLDKSGLPSDRFFAERPEGSVSTLKIQRTQQEDSAVYLCASSYGQFGANVLTFGAGSRLTVL.

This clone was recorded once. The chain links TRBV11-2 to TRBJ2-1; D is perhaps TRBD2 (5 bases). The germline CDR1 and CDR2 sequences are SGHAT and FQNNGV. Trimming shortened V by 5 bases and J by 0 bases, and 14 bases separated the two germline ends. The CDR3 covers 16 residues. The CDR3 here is CASSPSDSSSYNEQFF. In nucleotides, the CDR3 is TGTGCCAGCAGCCCCTCGGACTCCAGCTCCTACAATGAGCAGTTCTTC. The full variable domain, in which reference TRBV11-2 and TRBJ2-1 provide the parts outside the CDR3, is EAGVAQSPRYKIIEKRQSVAFWCNPISGHATLYWYQQILGQGPKLLIQFQNNGVVDDSQLPKDRFSAERLKGVDSTLKIQPAKLEDSAVYLCASSPSDSSSYNEQFFGPGTRLTVL.

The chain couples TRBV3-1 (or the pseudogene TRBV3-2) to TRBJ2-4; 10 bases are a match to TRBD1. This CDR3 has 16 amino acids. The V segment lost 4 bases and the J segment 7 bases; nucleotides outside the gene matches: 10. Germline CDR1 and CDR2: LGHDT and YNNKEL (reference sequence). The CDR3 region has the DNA TGTGCCAGCAGCCCATCCGAGACAGGGGGCTGGAACATTCAGTACTTC. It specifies CASSPSETGGWNIQYF.

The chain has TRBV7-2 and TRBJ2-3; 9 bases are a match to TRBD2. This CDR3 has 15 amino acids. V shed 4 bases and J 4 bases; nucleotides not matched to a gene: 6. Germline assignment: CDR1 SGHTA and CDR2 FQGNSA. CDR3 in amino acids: CASSYPRTSADTQYF. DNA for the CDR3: TGTGCCAGCAGCTACCCACGGACTAGCGCAGATACGCAGTATTTT.

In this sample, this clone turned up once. In DNA, the CDR3 is TGTGCCACCAGCAGAAATCTCTATAGCCCCGCAGAAGCTTTCTTT. The encoded protein is CATSRNLYSPAEAFF. V gene TRBV15 combines with J gene TRBJ1-1, with D unclear. This CDR3 has 15 residues. Looked up from germline, CDR1 is LNHNV and CDR2 is YYDKDF (reference sequence). V shed 2 bases and J shed 8 bases, with 18 bases lying between them.

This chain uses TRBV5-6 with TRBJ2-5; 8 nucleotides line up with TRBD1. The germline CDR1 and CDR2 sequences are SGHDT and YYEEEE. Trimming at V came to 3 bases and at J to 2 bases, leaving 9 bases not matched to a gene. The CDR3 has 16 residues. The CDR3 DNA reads TGTGCCAGCAGCTCACGAGGACAGGGTTGGCAAGAGACCCAGTACTTC. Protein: CASSSRGQGWQETQYF.

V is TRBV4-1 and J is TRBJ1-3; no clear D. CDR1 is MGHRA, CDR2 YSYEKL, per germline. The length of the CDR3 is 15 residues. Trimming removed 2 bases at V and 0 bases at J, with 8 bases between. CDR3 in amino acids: CASSQRTHSGNTIYF. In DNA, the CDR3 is TGCGCCAGCAGCCAACGAACTCACTCTGGAAACACCATATATTTT.

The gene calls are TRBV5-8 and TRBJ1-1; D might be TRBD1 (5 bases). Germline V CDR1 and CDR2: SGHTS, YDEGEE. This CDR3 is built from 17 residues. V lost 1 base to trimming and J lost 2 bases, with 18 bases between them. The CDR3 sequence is CASSLSLGTGGNTEAFF. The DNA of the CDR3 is TGTGCCAGCAGCTTGTCTCTTGGAACCGGGGGAAACACTGAAGCTTTCTTT.

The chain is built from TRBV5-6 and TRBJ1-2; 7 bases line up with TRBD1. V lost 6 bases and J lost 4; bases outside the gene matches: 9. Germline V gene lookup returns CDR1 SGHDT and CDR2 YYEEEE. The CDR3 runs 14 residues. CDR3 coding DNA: TGTGCCAGCATCCACAGGGGAGTCCCCTATGGCTACACCTTC. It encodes CASIHRGVPYGYTF. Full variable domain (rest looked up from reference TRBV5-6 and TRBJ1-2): DAGVTQSPTHLIKTRGQQVTLRCSPKSGHDTVSWYQQALGQGPQFIFQYYEEEERQRGNFPDRFSGHQFPNYSSELNVNALLLGDSALYLCASIHRGVPYGYTFGSGTRLTVV.